The clone carrying this T cell receptor beta chain was found once. The CDR3 consists of 14 residues. Per germline, CDR1 GTSNPN and CDR2 SVGIG (reference sequence). Trimming took 0 bases from V and 9 from J, leaving 12 bases between them. This entry is derived from a study of blood T cell repertoires in COVID-19. Study in general: Samples representing acute and convalescent COVID-19 were sourced from the United States, Italy and Spain. Sources were T cells, B-cell-depleted T cells, or PBMCs; the material itself was cDNA or gDNA.

Source study methods: Reference gene primer amplification gave nucleated cell count estimates. This table comes from immunoSEQ multiplex PCR, and its TCRdb copy is limited to in-frame clones, with some not included. V and J calls and clone size are as listed in that table; D and trimming were resolved from the DNA. Of a few hundred thousand clones detected, about nine tenths appear once; the ten largest clones hold about 3%. The clonotype was recovered from a woman aged 30 to 39 with active or convalescent COVID-19. Sequenced material: peripheral blood. The V and J genes are TRBV30 and TRBJ1-6; D uncertain. As DNA, the CDR3 is TGTGCCTGGAGTGTTTTTTCCCGGGGTTCACCCCTCCACTTT. Translating it yields CAWSVFSRGSPLHF.